Listed here is a single TCR beta chain. This entry is derived from a study of control samples from healthy donors and cancer patients. This CDR3 comprises 16 residues. The germline V gene encodes CDR1 KGHSH and CDR2 LQKENI. V lost 3 bases, J lost 1 base, and 10 bases lay in between. The protocol was immunoSEQ multiplex PCR, while the TCRdb copy is restricted to in-frame clones and leaves out a portion. The sample records around 150,000 clones, around 95% being singletons. The TCR was taken from a middle-aged woman in good health. The chain has TRBV18 and TRBJ2-6; a possible D gene is TRBD2 (5 bases). The source material was blood. The CDR3 nucleotides are TGTGCCAGCTCACCCTCCGGGGAATCTGGGGCCAACGTCCTGACTTTC. This gives the protein CASSPSGESGANVLTF.